This T cell receptor beta chain is drawn from a study of CD8+ T cells in alopecia areata. Study overall: Patients received oral tofacitinib, 5 to 10 mg twice daily, for moderate-to-severe alopecia areata.

Germline loops: CDR1 SGHTA, CDR2 FQGNSA. The V and J ends lost 5 bases and 1 base respectively, with 24 bases between them. The CDR3 covers 18 residues. This clone came up a few times. RNA was isolated and reverse transcribed to cDNA, the sequencing template. The assay was immunoSEQ multiplex PCR, and TCRdb's table has in-frame clones only and misses some. Of over 150,000 clones in the sample, 63% were seen once. Peripheral blood samples and lesional scalp punch biopsies were obtained from alopecia areata patients. This TCR was sampled from a human donor with alopecia areata. The chain couples TRBV7-2 to TRBJ2-7; the D gene is possibly TRBD1 (6 bases). This specimen was CD4+ T cells sorted from blood, taken at week 0. CDR3 coding DNA: TGTGCCAGCAGCCCGAGCGCTGGACAGCCCCAACGGTCCTACGAGCAGTACTTC. This sequence encodes CASSPSAGQPQRSYEQYF.